Listed here is a single T cell receptor beta chain. The antigen is not known. Vbeta (60) and Jbeta (13) primers were used in the PCR. Generated by immunoSEQ multiplex PCR, the TCRdb table keeps only in-frame clones and is missing some. Among about 200,000 clones listed, about 81% were seen once. These data come from a study of cytomegalovirus exposure and HLA in healthy donors. V was clipped by 4 bases and J by 3 bases; unmatched bases: 6. Germline CDR1 and CDR2: LGHNA and YSLEER. This CDR3 spans 15 amino acids. Broader study findings: In a later analysis, a genetic analysis reported fewer productive-TCR N-insertions in an Asian-associated ancestry cluster than the cohort average. In a later analysis, common viral pathogens appeared linked to several of the most significant clusters.

The J gene is TRBJ2-4, the V gene TRBV4-3, with 7 bases that match TRBD2. The source of this sequence is a woman in her 50s in good health and CMV-seropositive. The sample was PBMCs. The CDR3 sequence is CASSRGGEGKNIQYF. The CDR3 DNA follows: TGCGCCAGCAGCCGTGGGGGGGAAGGCAAAAACATTCAGTACTTC.